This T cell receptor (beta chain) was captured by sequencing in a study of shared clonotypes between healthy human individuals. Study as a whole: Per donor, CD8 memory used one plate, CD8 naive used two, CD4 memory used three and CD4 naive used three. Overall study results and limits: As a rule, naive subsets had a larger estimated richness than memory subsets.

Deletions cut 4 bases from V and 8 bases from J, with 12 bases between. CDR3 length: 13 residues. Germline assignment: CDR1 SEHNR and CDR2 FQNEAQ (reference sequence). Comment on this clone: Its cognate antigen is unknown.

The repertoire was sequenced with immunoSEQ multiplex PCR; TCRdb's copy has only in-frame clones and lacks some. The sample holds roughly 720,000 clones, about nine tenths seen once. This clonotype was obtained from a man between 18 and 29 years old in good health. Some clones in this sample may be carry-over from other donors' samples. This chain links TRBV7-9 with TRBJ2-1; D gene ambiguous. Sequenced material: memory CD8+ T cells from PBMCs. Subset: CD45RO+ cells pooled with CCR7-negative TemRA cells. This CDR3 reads CASSYVGLDEQFF. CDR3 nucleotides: TGTGCCAGCAGCTACGTGGGCTTGGATGAGCAGTTCTTC.